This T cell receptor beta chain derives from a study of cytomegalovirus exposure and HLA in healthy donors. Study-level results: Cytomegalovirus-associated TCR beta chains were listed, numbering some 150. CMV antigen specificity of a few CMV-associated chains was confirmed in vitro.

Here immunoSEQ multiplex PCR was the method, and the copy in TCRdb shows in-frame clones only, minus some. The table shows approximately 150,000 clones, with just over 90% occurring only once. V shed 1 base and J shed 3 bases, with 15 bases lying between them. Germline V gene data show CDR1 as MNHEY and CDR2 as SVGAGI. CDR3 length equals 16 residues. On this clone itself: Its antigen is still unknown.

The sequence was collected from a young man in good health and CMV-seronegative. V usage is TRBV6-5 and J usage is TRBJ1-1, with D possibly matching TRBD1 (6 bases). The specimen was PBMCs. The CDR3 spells CASSYLGAGTDTEAFF. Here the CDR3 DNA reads TGTGCCAGCAGTTACTTGGGGGCTGGGACCGACACTGAAGCTTTCTTT.